This T cell receptor (beta chain) was captured in a study of blood T cell repertoires in COVID-19. Across the study: Nucleic acid was either cDNA or gDNA, and it came from T cells, B-cell-depleted T cells, or PBMCs.

Authors' analysis steps: Researchers report that nucleated cell counts were estimated from reference gene primer amplification. The method was immunoSEQ multiplex PCR; TCRdb's version includes in-frame clones alone and lacks a portion of them. The D gene and trimming were derived from the DNA, and the V and J assignments and clone size from that table. The sample consists of a few hundred thousand clones, approximately 84% of them appearing once. Recruited during active infection, patients (from Seattle) were subsequently followed longitudinally. Trimming removed 5 bases from V and 1 base from J, with 8 bases in between. The CDR3 consists of 13 residues. Germline CDR1 is MNHNY and CDR2 is SVGAGI (reference sequence).

The chain combines TRBV6-6 with TRBJ1-1, with D possibly matching TRBD1 (5 bases). The receptor's source is a person aged 70 to 79 with COVID-19, enrolled during active disease. The sequencing input was peripheral blood. The CDR3 nucleotides are TGTGCCAGCAGTATAGACAGGAACACTGAAGCTTTCTTT. It is translated as CASSIDRNTEAFF.